These 2 T cell receptor beta chains share one sample of origin, sequenced in a study of blood T cell repertoires in COVID-19. Some clones are missing from TCRdb's copy, which holds only in-frame ones; the method was immunoSEQ multiplex PCR. The sample consists of about 95,000 clones, 81% of them appearing once. The sequenced sample was peripheral blood. The receptors derive from a man older than 75 with COVID-19, enrolled during active disease.

V and J are TRBV5-6 and TRBJ2-3, with D perhaps TRBD2 (6 bases). Per germline, CDR1 SGHDT and CDR2 YYEEEE. This CDR3 comprises 17 residues. The germline V and J ends were trimmed by 3 bases and 3 bases, with 20 bases remaining between them. This chain's CDR3 is CASSSRGGRSGTDTQYF. The CDR3 nucleotides read TGTGCCAGCAGCTCTCGTGGAGGGAGGAGTGGGACAGATACGCAGTATTTT.

The chain links TRBV28 to TRBJ1-4; D may be TRBD1 (5 bases). From germline, CDR1 is MDHEN and CDR2 SYDVKM. There are 16 residues in the CDR3. The V gene lost 1 base and the J gene lost 7 bases, with 16 bases spanning the gap. The CDR3 is CASSLLQRGSGEKLFF. DNA for the CDR3: TGTGCCAGCAGTTTATTACAAAGGGGAAGTGGTGAAAAACTGTTTTTT. Looking up the rest from reference TRBV28 and TRBJ1-4 gives the full variable domain: DVKVTQSSRYLVKRTGEKVFLECVQDMDHENMFWYRQDPGLGLRLIYFSYDVKMKEKGDIPEGYSVSREKKERFSLILESASTNQTSMYLCASSLLQRGSGEKLFFGSGTQLSVL.